The 10 T cell receptor beta chains below were found in one sample sequenced in a study of blood T cell repertoires in COVID-19. Some clones are missing from TCRdb's copy, which holds only in-frame ones; the method was immunoSEQ multiplex PCR. The repertoire includes more than 200,000 clones, around nine tenths of them detected once, and approximately 1.6% sits in the top ten. Sequencing used PBMCs or T cells enriched from blood (not recorded which). These receptors were obtained from a woman aged 50 to 60 who had recovered from COVID-19.

The genes are TRBV5-8 and TRBJ2-1, with D perhaps TRBD2 (6 bases). CDR3 length equals 15 residues. V lost 3 bases to trimming and J lost 4 bases, with 14 bases between them. Germline assignment: CDR1 SGHTS and CDR2 YDEGEE. The CDR3 DNA follows: TGTGCCAGCAGCTGGGGCGGAGGGAGATACAATGAGCAGTTCTTC. This gives the protein CASSWGGGRYNEQFF.

The chain links TRBV6-2 or TRBV6-3 to TRBJ2-1, with 8 positions matching TRBD2. Germline V gives CDR1 MNHEY, CDR2 SVGEGT. V shed 4 bases and J 2 bases; nucleotides not matched to a gene: 4. The CDR3 loop spans 15 amino acids. CDR3 in amino acids: CASSSRTSPYNEQFF. CDR3 in DNA: TGTGCCAGCAGTTCCCGGACTAGCCCCTACAATGAGCAGTTCTTC.

J is TRBJ2-1 and V is TRBV9, with a weak D call TRBD1 (6 bases). Germline CDR1 and CDR2: SGDLS and YYNGEE. V gave up 2 bases and J gave up 9 bases, with 9 bases separating them. The CDR3 has 12 residues. The CDR3 is CASSVVGGEQFF. The CDR3 DNA is TGTGCCAGCAGCGTGGTAGGGGGTGAGCAGTTCTTC. Together with reference TRBV9 and TRBJ2-1, the CDR3 gives the full variable domain: DSGVTQTPKHLITATGQRVTLRCSPRSGDLSVYWYQQSLDQGLQFLIQYYNGEERAKGNILERFSAQQFPDLHSELNLSSLELGDSALYFCASSVVGGEQFFGPGTRLTVL.

This rearrangement joins TRBV5-6 to TRBJ2-3; perhaps TRBD2 as D (5 bases). This CDR3 region has 14 residues. The germline CDR1 and CDR2 sequences are SGHDT and YYEEEE. With 6 bases removed from V and 4 bases from J, the gap between germline ends came to 15 bases. CDR3: CASKAPGSADTQYF. DNA of the CDR3: TGTGCCAGCAAGGCGCCGGGGAGTGCAGATACGCAGTATTTT. Full variable domain (outside the CDR3, taken from reference TRBV5-6 and TRBJ2-3): DAGVTQSPTHLIKTRGQQVTLRCSPKSGHDTVSWYQQALGQGPQFIFQYYEEEERQRGNFPDRFSGHQFPNYSSELNVNALLLGDSALYLCASKAPGSADTQYFGPGTRLTVL.

This clone was detected only once. The chain is built from TRBV5-1 and TRBJ1-1; the match to TRBD1 covers 10 bases. Germline CDR1 reads SGHRS; CDR2 reads YFSETQ. The trim removed 0 bases at V and 1 base at J, leaving 0 bases unmatched. The CDR3 is 15 residues long. For the CDR3, the DNA is TGCGCCAGCAGCTTGGGGACAGGGGGGAACACTGAAGCTTTCTTT. Encoded protein: CASSLGTGGNTEAFF.

The chain has TRBV18 and TRBJ2-1, with D unclear. The CDR3 length is 12 residues. Trimming took 4 bases from V and 10 from J, leaving 11 bases between them. Germline CDR1 KGHSH, CDR2 LQKENI. CDR3 coding DNA: TGTGCCAGCTCACTGGTCCGAGGAGAGCAGTTCTTC. It codes for CASSLVRGEQFF.

This sequence joins TRBV24-1 and TRBJ2-1; D perhaps matches TRBD2 (5 bases). Trimming stripped 3 bases from V and 0 bases from J, with 14 bases between. Germline CDR1 KGHDR, CDR2 SFDVKD. The CDR3 totals 17 residues. This chain's CDR3 is CATSDLRSGSSYNEQFF. Here the CDR3 DNA reads TGTGCCACCAGTGATCTGAGAAGCGGAAGCTCCTACAATGAGCAGTTCTTC.

The J gene is TRBJ2-7, the V gene TRBV20-1; no clear D gene. Germline lookup yields CDR1 DFQATT and CDR2 SNEGSKA (reference sequence). V was clipped by 0 bases and J by 5 bases, with 5 bases between them. CDR3 length equals 11 residues. CDR3 in amino acids: CSARDQDEQYF. The CDR3 bases are TGCAGTGCTAGAGATCAGGACGAGCAGTACTTC.

The chain links TRBV5-4 to TRBJ2-5; 8 bases map to TRBD1. Germline values: CDR1 SGHNT, CDR2 YYREEE (reference sequence). The junction had 7 bases not matched to a gene; V was cut back by 1 base and J by 5 bases. CDR3 length: 15 amino acids. CDR3 protein: CASSLWAGGRETQYF. The CDR3 DNA sequence: TGTGCCAGCAGCTTGTGGGCAGGGGGCCGGGAGACCCAGTACTTC.

The chain joins TRBV27 to TRBJ1-2; TRBD1 might be the D (5 bases). Trimming removed 3 bases at V and 8 bases at J, with 19 bases between. Germline V CDR1 and CDR2: MNHEY, SMNVEV (reference sequence). The CDR3 totals 15 residues. This CDR3 reads CASSFGSGRAYGYTF. The CDR3 bases are TGTGCCAGCAGTTTCGGGTCAGGGAGGGCCTACGGCTACACCTTC.